This TCR beta chain was sequenced during a study of blood T cell repertoires in COVID-19. Study as a whole: Researchers got acute and convalescent COVID-19 samples from the United States, Italy and Spain. PBMCs, B-cell-depleted T cells, or T cells were the source of the cDNA or gDNA that made up the material.

Original handling: The assay estimated nucleated cells by amplifying reference gene primers. Generated by immunoSEQ multiplex PCR, the TCRdb table keeps only in-frame clones and is missing some. V and J calls and clone size are given by that table; D and trimming were obtained from the DNA. The data hold about 200,000 clones, with 86% observed a single time. The V gene's germline CDR1 is MGHDK and CDR2 SYGVNS. The CDR3 spans 16 residues. Trimming left V 0 bases short and J 0 bases short, with 10 bases between. The sample taken for sequencing was peripheral blood. This sequence joins TRBV25-1 and TRBJ2-3; no reliable D call. The receptor was isolated from a man in his thirties or forties who had recovered from COVID-19. CDR3 amino acids: CASSEYIAASTDTQYF. The CDR3 region has the DNA TGTGCCAGCAGTGAATATATAGCTGCTAGCACAGATACGCAGTATTTT.